This T cell receptor beta chain is drawn from a study of T-cell reconstitution after alpha-beta-depleted transplantation in children. Unique molecular identifiers tagged the TCRbeta library. TCRdb redid the calling of the PCR reads with MiXCR, one entry per CDR3 protein. The sample has around 400,000 distinct CDR3 sequences, roughly a tenth seen once; the top ten hold approximately 5%. The CDR3 has 14 amino acids. Per the germline V gene, CDR1 is DFQATT and CDR2 is SNEGSKA (reference sequence). V was clipped by 6 bases and J by 6 bases; unmatched bases: 7. The chain carries TRBV20-1 and TRBJ2-1, with 11 bases that match TRBD2. Sequencing used PBMCs from the stem cell graft donor, obtained from the stem cell graft. This TCR came from a human donor who donated a stem cell graft to a child with acute myeloid leukemia. This CDR3 is CSARLAGQLNEQFF. The CDR3 bases are TGCAGTGCACGACTAGCGGGACAGCTCAATGAGCAGTTCTTC.